This T cell receptor beta chain was sequenced during a study of T cells in Graves' hyperthyroidism and ophthalmopathy. Whole-study results and caveats: Blood also contained most expanded thyroid clonotypes above 0.001.

CDR1 and CDR2 from the germline V gene are SGHRS and YFSETQ. J was trimmed by 7 bases and V by 0 bases; bases with no gene match: 6. The CDR3 sequence is 16 residues long. In regard to this clonotype: Its antigen is currently unknown.

There were TCR beta CDR3 regions amplified from RNA transcripts. In the first-round RT-PCR of the TCR CDR3, the HTBI primer set was used. TCRdb reprocessed the multiplex PCR reads with MiXCR, giving one entry per CDR3 protein. The data hold 600,000 to 750,000 distinct CDR3 sequences, with around 15% observed a single time. The TCR comes from a man aged 50-59 years with Graves' hyperthyroidism. Sequenced material: blood. The chain carries TRBV5-1 and TRBJ2-1, with 11 bases that match TRBD2. The CDR3 loop reads CASSLVSSGRLNEQFF. DNA of the CDR3: TGCGCCAGCAGCTTGGTCTCTAGCGGGAGGTTGAATGAGCAGTTCTTC.